This T cell receptor beta chain was found in a study of T cell responses to AZD1222 COVID-19 vaccine. Study results and caveats: With dominance at 160-218 and 743-854, vaccine-associated CD4 TCRs spanned spike. Females made up more of the donors, who were largely white British, and clonal diversity may have come out too low.

The data were produced by immunoSEQ multiplex PCR, yet TCRdb's version contains in-frame clones alone and is incomplete. In the table there are under 150,000 clones, about 82% of which are singletons. The V end was cut by 3 bases, the J end by 4 bases, with 6 bases between. CDR1 SNHLY and CDR2 FYNNEI come from the germline V gene. This CDR3 has 12 amino acids. Turning to this clone: Its antigen is still unknown.

The TCR comes from an adult who received the MenACWY meningococcal vaccine as a control. The chain has TRBV2 and TRBJ2-5, with unresolved D. This specimen was peripheral blood, taken 28 days after the second dose of the MenACWY control vaccine. Here the CDR3 DNA reads TGTGCCAGCAGTGAGGAGTTAGAGACCCAGTACTTC. Protein product: CASSEELETQYF.